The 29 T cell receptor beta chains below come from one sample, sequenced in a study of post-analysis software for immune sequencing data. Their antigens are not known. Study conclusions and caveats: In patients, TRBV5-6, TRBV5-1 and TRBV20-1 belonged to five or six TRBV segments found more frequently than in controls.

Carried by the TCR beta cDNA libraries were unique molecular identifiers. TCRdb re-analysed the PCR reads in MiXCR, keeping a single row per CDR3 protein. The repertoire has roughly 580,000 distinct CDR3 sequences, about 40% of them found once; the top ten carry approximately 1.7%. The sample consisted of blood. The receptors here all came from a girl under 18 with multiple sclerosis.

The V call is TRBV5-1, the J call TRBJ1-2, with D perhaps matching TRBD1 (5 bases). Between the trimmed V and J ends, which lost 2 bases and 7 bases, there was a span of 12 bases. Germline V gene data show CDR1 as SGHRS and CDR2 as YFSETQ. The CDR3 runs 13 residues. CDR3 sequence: CASSFERGGGYTF. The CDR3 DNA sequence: TGCGCCAGCAGCTTCGAAAGGGGTGGTGGCTACACCTTC. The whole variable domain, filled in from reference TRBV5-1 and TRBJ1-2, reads KAGVTQTPRYLIKTRGQQVTLSCSPISGHRSVSWYQQTPGQGLQFLFEYFSETQRNKGNFPGRFSGRQFSNSRSEMNVSTLELGDSALYLCASSFERGGGYTFGSGTRLTVV.

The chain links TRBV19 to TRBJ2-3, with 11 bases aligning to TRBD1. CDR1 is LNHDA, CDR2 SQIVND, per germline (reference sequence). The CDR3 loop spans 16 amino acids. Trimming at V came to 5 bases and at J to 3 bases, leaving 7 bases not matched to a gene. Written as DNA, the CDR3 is TGTGCCAGTAGTTACCCCGGGACAGGGGGAACAGATACGCAGTATTTT. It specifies CASSYPGTGGTDTQYF. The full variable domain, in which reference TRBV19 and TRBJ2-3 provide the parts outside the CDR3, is DGGITQSPKYLFRKEGQNVTLSCEQNLNHDAMYWYRQDPGQGLRLIYYSQIVNDFQKGDIAEGYSVSREKKESFPLTVTSAQKNPTAFYLCASSYPGTGGTDTQYFGPGTRLTVL.

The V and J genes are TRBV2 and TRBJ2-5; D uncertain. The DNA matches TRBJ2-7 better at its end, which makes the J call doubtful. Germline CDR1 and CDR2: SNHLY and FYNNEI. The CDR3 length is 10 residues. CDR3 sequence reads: CASSSSEQYF. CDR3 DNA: TGTGCCAGCAGTTCGTCCGAGCAGTACTTC.

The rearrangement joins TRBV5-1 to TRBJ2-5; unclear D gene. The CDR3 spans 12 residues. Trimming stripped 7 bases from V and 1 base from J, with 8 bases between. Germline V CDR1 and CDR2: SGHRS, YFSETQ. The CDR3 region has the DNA TGCGCCAGCTCCGACCCCCAAGAGACCCAGTACTTC. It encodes CASSDPQETQYF. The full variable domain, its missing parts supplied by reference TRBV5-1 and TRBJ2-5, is KAGVTQTPRYLIKTRGQQVTLSCSPISGHRSVSWYQQTPGQGLQFLFEYFSETQRNKGNFPGRFSGRQFSNSRSEMNVSTLELGDSALYLCASSDPQETQYFGPGTRLLVL.

The CDR3 DNA sequence: TGTGCCAGCAGTTGGACAGGGGGCGATGGCTACACCTTC. This gives the protein CASSWTGGDGYTF. V usage is TRBV12-3 or TRBV12-4 and J usage is TRBJ1-2; 11 bases fit TRBD1. CDR3 size: 13 residues. After removal of 4 bases from V and 6 bases from J, the junction contained 1 base not matched to a gene.

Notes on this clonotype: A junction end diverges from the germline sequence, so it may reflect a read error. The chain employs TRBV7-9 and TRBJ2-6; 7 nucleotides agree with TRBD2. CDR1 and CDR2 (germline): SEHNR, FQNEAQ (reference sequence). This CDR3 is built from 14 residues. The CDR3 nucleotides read TGTGTCAGCCGGGAGGACGGCGGGGCCAACGTCCTGACTTTC. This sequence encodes CVSREDGGANVLTF.

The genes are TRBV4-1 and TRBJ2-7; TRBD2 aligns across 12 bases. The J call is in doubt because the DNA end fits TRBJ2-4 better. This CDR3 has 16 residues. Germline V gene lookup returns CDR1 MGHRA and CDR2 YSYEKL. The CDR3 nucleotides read TGCGCCAGCAGCCAACAGACTAGCGGGGGAGGGAACATTCAGTACTTC. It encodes CASSQQTSGGGNIQYF.

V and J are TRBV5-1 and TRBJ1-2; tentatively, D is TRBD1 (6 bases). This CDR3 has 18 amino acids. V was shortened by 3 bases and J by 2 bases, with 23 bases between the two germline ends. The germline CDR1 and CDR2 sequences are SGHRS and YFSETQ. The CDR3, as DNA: TGCGCCAGCAGCTCGAGCCCTCGGGGGCGCGTAGGAAACTATGGCTACACCTTC. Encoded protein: CASSSSPRGRVGNYGYTF. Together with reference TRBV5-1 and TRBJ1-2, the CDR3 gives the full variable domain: KAGVTQTPRYLIKTRGQQVTLSCSPISGHRSVSWYQQTPGQGLQFLFEYFSETQRNKGNFPGRFSGRQFSNSRSEMNVSTLELGDSALYLCASSSSPRGRVGNYGYTFGSGTRLTVV.

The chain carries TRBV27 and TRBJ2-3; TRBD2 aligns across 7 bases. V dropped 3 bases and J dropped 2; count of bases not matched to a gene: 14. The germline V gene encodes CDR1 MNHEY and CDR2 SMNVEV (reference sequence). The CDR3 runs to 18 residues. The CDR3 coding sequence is TGTGCCAGCAGTTTTCTAGGGCGGGGAGGGGTTCTCACAGATACGCAGTATTTT. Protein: CASSFLGRGGVLTDTQYF.

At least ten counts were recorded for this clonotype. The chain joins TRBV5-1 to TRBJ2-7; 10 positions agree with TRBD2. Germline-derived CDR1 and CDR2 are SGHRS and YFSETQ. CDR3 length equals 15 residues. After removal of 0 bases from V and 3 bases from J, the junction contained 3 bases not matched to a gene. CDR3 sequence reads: CASSLDTSGNYEQYF. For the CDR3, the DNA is TGCGCCAGCAGCTTGGATACTAGCGGGAACTACGAGCAGTACTTC.

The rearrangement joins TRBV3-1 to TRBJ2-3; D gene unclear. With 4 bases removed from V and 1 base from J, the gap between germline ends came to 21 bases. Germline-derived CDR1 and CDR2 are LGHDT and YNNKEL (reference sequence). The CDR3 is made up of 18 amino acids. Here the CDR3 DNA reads TGTGCCAGCAGCCGCCTCCCCCCTGGAGCTGCCCGCACAGATACGCAGTATTTT. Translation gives CASSRLPPGAARTDTQYF.

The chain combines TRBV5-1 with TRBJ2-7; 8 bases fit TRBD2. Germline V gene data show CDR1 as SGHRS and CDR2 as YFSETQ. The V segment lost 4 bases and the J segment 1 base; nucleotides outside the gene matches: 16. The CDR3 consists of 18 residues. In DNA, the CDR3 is TGCGCCAGCAGCCCGCGACACTTTAAAGCGGGAGATTCCTACGAGCAGTACTTC. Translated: CASSPRHFKAGDSYEQYF.

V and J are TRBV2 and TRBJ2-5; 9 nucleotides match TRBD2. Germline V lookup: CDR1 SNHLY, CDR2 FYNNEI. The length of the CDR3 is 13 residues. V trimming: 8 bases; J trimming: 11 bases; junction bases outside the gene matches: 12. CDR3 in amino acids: CASRSGGYLQQYF. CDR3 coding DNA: TGTGCCAGCCGGAGCGGGGGGTACTTACAGCAGTACTTC.

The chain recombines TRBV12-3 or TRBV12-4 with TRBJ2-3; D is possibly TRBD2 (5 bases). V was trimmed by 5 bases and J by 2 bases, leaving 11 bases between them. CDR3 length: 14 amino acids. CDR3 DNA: TGTGCCAGCAGTAACGGGGAGCTCACAGATACGCAGTATTTT. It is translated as CASSNGELTDTQYF.

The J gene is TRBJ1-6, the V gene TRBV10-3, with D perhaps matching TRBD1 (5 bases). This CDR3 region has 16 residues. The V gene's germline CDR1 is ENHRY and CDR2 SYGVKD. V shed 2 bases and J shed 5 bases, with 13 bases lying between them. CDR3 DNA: TGTGCCATCAGTGAGGCGGCAGGGTCGAATAATTCACCCCTCCACTTT. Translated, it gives CAISEAAGSNNSPLHF.

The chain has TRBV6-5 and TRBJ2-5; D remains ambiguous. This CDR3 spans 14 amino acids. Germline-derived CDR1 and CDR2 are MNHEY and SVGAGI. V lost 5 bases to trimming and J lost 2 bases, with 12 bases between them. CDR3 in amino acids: CASSREDGQETQYF. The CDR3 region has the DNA TGTGCCAGCAGTCGTGAGGACGGACAAGAGACCCAGTACTTC.

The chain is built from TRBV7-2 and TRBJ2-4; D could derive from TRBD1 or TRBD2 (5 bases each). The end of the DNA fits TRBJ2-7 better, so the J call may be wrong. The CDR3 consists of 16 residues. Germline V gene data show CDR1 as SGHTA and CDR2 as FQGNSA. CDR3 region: CASSLTGTQVGYEQYF. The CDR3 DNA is TGTGCCAGCAGTTTAACCGGGACCCAGGTAGGATACGAGCAGTACTTC.

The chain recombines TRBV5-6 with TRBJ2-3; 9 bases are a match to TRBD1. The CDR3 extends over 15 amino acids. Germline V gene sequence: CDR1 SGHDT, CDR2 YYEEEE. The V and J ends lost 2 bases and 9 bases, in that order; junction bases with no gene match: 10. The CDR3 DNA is TGTGCCAGCAGCTTACAAAGATCAGGACAGGGGACGCAGTATTTT. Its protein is CASSLQRSGQGTQYF.

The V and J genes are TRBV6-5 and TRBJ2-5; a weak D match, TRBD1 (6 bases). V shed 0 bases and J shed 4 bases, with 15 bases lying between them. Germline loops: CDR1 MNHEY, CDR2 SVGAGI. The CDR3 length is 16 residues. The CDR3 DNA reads TGTGCCAGCAGTTACTCAGGACAGACCGCCGGAGAGACCCAGTACTTC. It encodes CASSYSGQTAGETQYF.

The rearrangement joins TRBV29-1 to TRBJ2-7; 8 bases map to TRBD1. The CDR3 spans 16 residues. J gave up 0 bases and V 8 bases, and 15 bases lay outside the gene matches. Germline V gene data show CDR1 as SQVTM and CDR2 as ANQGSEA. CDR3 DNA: TGCAGCCCCGGAACCCCAGGGGGCACCAGCTCCTACGAGCAGTACTTC. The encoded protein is CSPGTPGGTSSYEQYF.

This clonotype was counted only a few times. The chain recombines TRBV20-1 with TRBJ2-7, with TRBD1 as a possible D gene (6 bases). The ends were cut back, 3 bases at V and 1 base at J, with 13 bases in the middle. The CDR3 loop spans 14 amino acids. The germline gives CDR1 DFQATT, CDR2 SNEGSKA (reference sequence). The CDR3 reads CSASGWQGSYEQYF. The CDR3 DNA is TGCAGTGCTAGTGGGTGGCAGGGGTCCTACGAGCAGTACTTC.

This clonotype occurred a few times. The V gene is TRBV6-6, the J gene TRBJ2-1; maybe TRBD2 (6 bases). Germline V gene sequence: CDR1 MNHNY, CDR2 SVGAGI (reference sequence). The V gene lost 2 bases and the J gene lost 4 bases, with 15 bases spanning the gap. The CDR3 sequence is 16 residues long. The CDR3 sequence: CASSYARDLGYNEQFF. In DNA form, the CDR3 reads TGTGCCAGCAGTTACGCGCGGGACCTGGGATACAATGAGCAGTTCTTC.

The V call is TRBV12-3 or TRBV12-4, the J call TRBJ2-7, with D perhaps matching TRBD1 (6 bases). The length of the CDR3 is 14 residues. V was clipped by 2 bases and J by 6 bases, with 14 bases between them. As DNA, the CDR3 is TGTGCCAGCAGTTTATCCGCAGGGGTCCTCGAGCAGTACTTC. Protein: CASSLSAGVLEQYF.

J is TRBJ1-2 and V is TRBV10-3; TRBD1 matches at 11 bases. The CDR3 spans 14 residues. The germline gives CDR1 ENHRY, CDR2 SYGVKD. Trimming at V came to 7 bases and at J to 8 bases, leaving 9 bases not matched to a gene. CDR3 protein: CAINLGQGARGYTF. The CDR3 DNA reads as TGTGCCATCAACCTTGGACAGGGGGCGCGGGGCTACACCTTC.

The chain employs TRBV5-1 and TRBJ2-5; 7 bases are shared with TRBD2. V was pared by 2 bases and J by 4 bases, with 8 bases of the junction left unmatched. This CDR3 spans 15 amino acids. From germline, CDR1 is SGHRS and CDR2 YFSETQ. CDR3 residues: CASSFEGRGGETQYF. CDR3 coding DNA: TGCGCCAGCAGCTTCGAAGGGAGGGGTGGAGAGACCCAGTACTTC.

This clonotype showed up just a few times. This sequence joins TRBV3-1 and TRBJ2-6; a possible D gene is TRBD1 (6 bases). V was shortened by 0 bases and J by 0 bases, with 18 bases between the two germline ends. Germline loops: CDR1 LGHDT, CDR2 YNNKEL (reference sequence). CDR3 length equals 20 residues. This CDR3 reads CASSQDGDRTLNSGANVLTF. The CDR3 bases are TGTGCCAGCAGCCAAGATGGAGACAGGACTTTAAACTCTGGGGCCAACGTCCTGACTTTC.

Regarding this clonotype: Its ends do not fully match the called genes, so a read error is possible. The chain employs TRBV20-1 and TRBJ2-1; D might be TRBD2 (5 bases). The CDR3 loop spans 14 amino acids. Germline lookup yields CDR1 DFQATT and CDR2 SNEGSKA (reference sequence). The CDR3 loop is CSASSGSSYNERFF. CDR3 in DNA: TGCAGTGCTAGTTCGGGGAGCTCTTACAATGAGCGGTTCTTC.

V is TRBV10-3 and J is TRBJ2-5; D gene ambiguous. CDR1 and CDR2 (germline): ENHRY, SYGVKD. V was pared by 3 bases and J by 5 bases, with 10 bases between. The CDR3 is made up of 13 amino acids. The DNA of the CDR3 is TGTGCCATCAGTGAAACGATGGGGGAGACCCAGTACTTC. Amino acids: CAISETMGETQYF.

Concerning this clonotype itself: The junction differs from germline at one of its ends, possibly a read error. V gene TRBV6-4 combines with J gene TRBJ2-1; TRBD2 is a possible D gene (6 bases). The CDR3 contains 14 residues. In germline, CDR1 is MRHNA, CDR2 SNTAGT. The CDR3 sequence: CASSDSSATNEQFF. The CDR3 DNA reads TGCGCCAGCAGTGACTCTAGCGCAACGAATGAGCAGTTCTTC.